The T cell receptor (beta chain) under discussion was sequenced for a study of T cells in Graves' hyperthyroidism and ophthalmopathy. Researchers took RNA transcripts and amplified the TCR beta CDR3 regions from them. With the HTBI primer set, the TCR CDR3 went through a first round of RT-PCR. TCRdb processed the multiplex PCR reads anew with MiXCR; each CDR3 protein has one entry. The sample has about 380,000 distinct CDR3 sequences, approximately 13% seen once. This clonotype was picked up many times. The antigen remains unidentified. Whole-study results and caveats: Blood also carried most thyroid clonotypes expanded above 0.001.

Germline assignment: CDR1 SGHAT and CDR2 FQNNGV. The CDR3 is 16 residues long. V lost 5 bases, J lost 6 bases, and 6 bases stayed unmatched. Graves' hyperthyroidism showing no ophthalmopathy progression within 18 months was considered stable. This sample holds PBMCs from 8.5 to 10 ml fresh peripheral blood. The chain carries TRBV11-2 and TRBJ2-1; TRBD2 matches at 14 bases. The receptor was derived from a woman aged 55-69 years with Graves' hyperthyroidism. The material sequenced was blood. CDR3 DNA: TGTGCCAGCAGCCGGGCCGGGACTAGCGGGAGCAATGAGCAGTTCTTC. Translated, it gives CASSRAGTSGSNEQFF.